This entry lists 27 T cell receptor beta chains sequenced from one sample in a study of untreated major depressive disorder. Study-wide points: Compared with controls, depressed patients showed more TRBV05-01 (Vbeta 5.1) usage in CD4+ T cells.

These TCRs' antigens remain unknown. Sequencing was performed with immunoSEQ multiplex PCR; in TCRdb, only in-frame clones are kept and a portion is missing. The sample holds under 15,000 clones; 80% to 95% are singletons and the top ten take about 0.86%. The sequencing input was CD4+ T cells from PBMCs. The receptors were gathered from a man aged 25-45 years with major depressive disorder.

The rearrangement uses TRBV6-5 and TRBJ2-7; D might be TRBD1 or TRBD2, each matching 7 bases. Per germline, CDR1 MNHEY and CDR2 SVGAGI. CDR3 length: 14 amino acids. Trimming removed 7 bases at V and 4 bases at J, with 17 bases between. The CDR3 protein is CASITRQGGYEQYF. CDR3 coding DNA: TGTGCCAGCATTACACGACAGGGAGGGTACGAGCAGTACTTC.

V is TRBV7-9 and J is TRBJ2-3; 7 bases line up with TRBD1. J lost 0 bases, V lost 5 bases, and 2 bases had no gene match. Germline V lookup: CDR1 SEHNR, CDR2 FQNEAQ (reference sequence). This CDR3 spans 14 amino acids. The CDR3, as DNA: TGTGCCAGCAGCCGGGACAGTAGCACAGATACGCAGTATTTT. As protein: CASSRDSSTDTQYF.

The chain employs TRBV5-4 and TRBJ2-5, with 11 bases fitting TRBD2. The CDR3 length is 16 residues. Trimming removed 4 bases from V and 0 bases from J; junction bases left unmatched: 5. Per the germline V gene, CDR1 is SGHNT and CDR2 is YYREEE (reference sequence). CDR3 sequence reads: CASSLLAGADQETQYF. CDR3 nucleotide sequence: TGTGCCAGCAGCCTACTAGCGGGGGCCGACCAAGAGACCCAGTACTTC.

The rearrangement links TRBV2 to TRBJ2-3; D is uncertain. Germline CDR1 reads SNHLY; CDR2 reads FYNNEI. The CDR3 extends over 13 amino acids. V lost 7 bases to trimming and J lost 7 bases, with 15 bases between them. The chain's CDR3 is CASKQSQSNTQYF. In nucleotides, the CDR3 is TGTGCCAGCAAACAGTCTCAGTCTAATACGCAGTATTTT. The full variable domain, rest sourced from reference TRBV2 and TRBJ2-3, is EPEVTQTPSHQVTQMGQEVILRCVPISNHLYFYWYRQILGQKVEFLVSFYNNEISEKSEIFDDQFSVERPDGSNFTLKIRSTKLEDSAMYFCASKQSQSNTQYFGPGTRLTVL.

This chain connects TRBV4-1 to TRBJ1-2; D ambiguous. Germline V gene sequence: CDR1 MGHRA, CDR2 YSYEKL. This CDR3 has 15 amino acids. Trimming took 5 bases from V and 1 from J, leaving 14 bases between them. The CDR3 loop is CASSNPGGRNYGYTF. The CDR3 region has the DNA TGCGCCAGCAGCAACCCAGGAGGCCGTAACTATGGCTACACCTTC.

The genes are TRBV27 and TRBJ2-1, with D maybe TRBD2 (5 bases). Looked up from germline, CDR1 is MNHEY and CDR2 is SMNVEV (reference sequence). V lost 7 bases, J lost 7 bases, and 14 bases lay in between. The CDR3 runs to 13 residues. This CDR3 is CASIVREKNEQFF. CDR3 DNA sequence: TGTGCCAGCATAGTGAGGGAGAAGAATGAGCAGTTCTTC.

This rearrangement joins TRBV19 to TRBJ1-5; D is undetermined. Trimming cost V 4 bases and J 2 bases, with 12 bases left between them. Germline-derived CDR1 and CDR2 are LNHDA and SQIVND (reference sequence). The CDR3 loop spans 15 amino acids. The CDR3 loop reads CASSRQARGNQPQHF. DNA for the CDR3: TGTGCCAGTAGTAGGCAGGCGCGCGGCAATCAGCCCCAGCATTTT.

The chain recombines TRBV2 with TRBJ1-3; weak D call: TRBD1 (5 bases). This CDR3 is built from 16 residues. CDR1 and CDR2 (germline): SNHLY, FYNNEI. The V end was cut by 3 bases, the J end by 8 bases, with 20 bases between. The CDR3: CASSDPSGGLSHTIYF. The CDR3 DNA follows: TGTGCCAGCAGTGACCCTTCCGGGGGTTTGTCACACACCATATATTTT.

This chain joins TRBV6-5 and TRBJ1-6, with D possibly matching TRBD1 (5 bases). The CDR3 length is 16 residues. In germline, CDR1 is MNHEY, CDR2 SVGAGI. V lost 2 bases and J lost 6, with 14 bases in between. The CDR3 spells CASSYDRSGGNSPLHF. CDR3 DNA sequence: TGTGCCAGCAGTTACGATAGGTCCGGGGGTAATTCACCCCTCCACTTT.

The V gene is TRBV2, the J gene TRBJ1-6; no clear D gene. Looked up from germline, CDR1 is SNHLY and CDR2 is FYNNEI. Trimming took 10 bases from V and 0 from J, leaving 7 bases between them. The CDR3 is made up of 13 amino acids. This CDR3 is CATQSSYNSPLHF. CDR3 DNA sequence: TGTGCCACTCAGAGCTCCTATAATTCACCCCTCCACTTT.

This chain connects TRBV5-1 to TRBJ1-1; 8 nucleotides match TRBD1. The CDR3 is 16 residues long. V was clipped by 2 bases and J by 0 bases; unmatched bases: 6. Germline loops: CDR1 SGHRS, CDR2 YFSETQ. CDR3 sequence reads: CASSFSRDRLNTEAFF. In DNA form, the CDR3 reads TGCGCCAGCAGCTTCTCCAGGGACAGGCTGAACACTGAAGCTTTCTTT.

This sequence joins TRBV9 and TRBJ2-2; D not certain. Per the germline V gene, CDR1 is SGDLS and CDR2 is YYNGEE. The V gene lost 0 bases and the J gene lost 4 bases, with 4 bases spanning the gap. The CDR3 runs 13 residues. The CDR3, as DNA: TGTGCCAGCAGCGTAGGGGTCACCGGGGAGCTGTTTTTT. Its protein product is CASSVGVTGELFF.

The chain uses TRBV19 and TRBJ1-6; tentative D call: TRBD1 (5 bases). V was trimmed by 5 bases and J by 9 bases, leaving 20 bases between them. Per the germline V gene, CDR1 is LNHDA and CDR2 is SQIVND (reference sequence). The CDR3 is made up of 16 amino acids. The CDR3 nucleotides read TGTGCCAGTAGTTTGGGGACCGATTCCATTCCTTCACCCCTCCACTTT. Translating gives CASSLGTDSIPSPLHF.

The chain is built from TRBV4-2 and TRBJ2-7, with 7 bases fitting TRBD1. Germline V gene lookup returns CDR1 LGHNA and CDR2 YNFKEQ. V lost 5 bases, J lost 0 bases, and 7 bases stayed unmatched. The CDR3 is 15 amino acids. CDR3 region: CASSTRTGLSYEQYF. CDR3 coding DNA: TGTGCCAGCAGCACCCGGACAGGCCTCTCCTACGAGCAGTACTTC.

The rearrangement joins TRBV4-1 to TRBJ1-6; D possibly corresponds to TRBD1 (5 bases). The CDR3 spans 14 residues. V was cut by 0 bases and J by 10 bases, with 10 bases left in between. CDR1 and CDR2 (germline): MGHRA, YSYEKL. The chain's CDR3 is CASSQDRAQSPLHF. In DNA, the CDR3 is TGCGCCAGCAGCCAAGACAGGGCCCAATCACCCCTCCACTTT.

This clone was counted a single time. V is TRBV30 and J is TRBJ1-4, with D maybe TRBD1 (5 bases). The germline gives CDR1 GTSNPN, CDR2 SVGIG (reference sequence). The germline V and J ends were trimmed by 0 bases and 6 bases, with 11 bases remaining between them. The CDR3 consists of 14 residues. The CDR3 DNA follows: TGTGCCTGGAGTGTAGGAGGGGATGATGAAAAACTGTTTTTT. It yields the protein CAWSVGGDDEKLFF.

This chain uses TRBV6-5 with TRBJ2-7; TRBD2 agrees at 10 bases. The CDR3 sequence is 15 residues long. Germline assignment: CDR1 MNHEY and CDR2 SVGAGI. J lost 2 bases, V lost 2 bases, and 3 bases had no gene match. CDR3 region: CASSYASGGPYEQYF. CDR3 sequence (DNA): TGTGCCAGCAGTTACGCTAGCGGGGGCCCCTACGAGCAGTACTTC.

This clone was observed once. The chain employs TRBV4-1 and TRBJ2-3, with 11 bases fitting TRBD2. Germline CDR1 reads MGHRA; CDR2 reads YSYEKL. V shed 5 bases, J shed 9 bases, and the junction held 1 base outside the gene matches. The CDR3 consists of 12 residues. The CDR3 protein is CASSVAGGTQYF. The CDR3 region has the DNA TGCGCCAGCAGCGTAGCGGGGGGGACGCAGTATTTT.

The chain employs TRBV11-2 and TRBJ1-6; the D gene is possibly TRBD1 (6 bases). Per the germline V gene, CDR1 is SGHAT and CDR2 is FQNNGV. V lost 4 bases and J lost 9, with 19 bases in between. CDR3 length equals 16 residues. The CDR3 DNA is TGTGCCAGCAGCTCCGCCAGGGGCAGGGCGGGTTCACCCCTCCACTTT. Its protein is CASSSARGRAGSPLHF.

The V gene is TRBV5-1, the J gene TRBJ1-1; no clear D. The CDR3 loop spans 15 amino acids. Per the germline V gene, CDR1 is SGHRS and CDR2 is YFSETQ. V was pared by 0 bases and J by 5 bases, with 14 bases between. This CDR3 is CASSLVRSEETEAFF. The CDR3 coding sequence is TGCGCCAGCAGCTTGGTCCGCAGTGAGGAGACTGAAGCTTTCTTT.

The chain joins TRBV6-1 to TRBJ2-5, with 7 bases that match TRBD1. V gave up 8 bases and J gave up 5 bases; unmatched junction bases: 14. Germline lookup yields CDR1 MNHNS and CDR2 SASEGT. This CDR3 region has 15 residues. CDR3 DNA sequence: TGTGCCAGCCGGGACAGCCGCGTTTCTTGGGAGACCCAGTACTTC. It yields the protein CASRDSRVSWETQYF.

The rearrangement uses TRBV5-8 and TRBJ1-2; D unresolved. CDR1 is SGHTS and CDR2 is YDEGEE in the germline V gene. The CDR3 length is 15 residues. V dropped 9 bases and J dropped 2 bases, with 20 bases sitting between them. The CDR3 DNA reads TGTGCCACCAATGTCCAAACAGCGAGCAACTATGGCTACACCTTC. This sequence encodes CATNVQTASNYGYTF.

This clone has just a few counts. This rearrangement joins TRBV2 to TRBJ1-2; D is uncertain. Germline lookup yields CDR1 SNHLY and CDR2 FYNNEI. The length of the CDR3 is 14 residues. Trimming stripped 3 bases from V and 4 bases from J, with 12 bases between. The CDR3 bases are TGTGCCAGCAGTGATGGCAGTCAAACCTATGGCTACACCTTC. Its protein product is CASSDGSQTYGYTF.

This CDR3 reads CASSQTGVANEKLFF. The CDR3 DNA reads as TGTGCCAGCAGCCAAACAGGGGTAGCTAATGAAAAACTGTTTTTT. This chain uses TRBV5-4 with TRBJ1-4, with 7 bases aligning to TRBD1. Trimming took 4 bases from V and 3 from J; bases not matched to a gene: 6. There are 15 residues in the CDR3. Germline V gives CDR1 SGHNT, CDR2 YYREEE (reference sequence).

This clone turned up a few times. The chain links TRBV5-1 to TRBJ2-2; D uncertain. The CDR3 totals 15 residues. In germline, CDR1 is SGHRS, CDR2 YFSETQ. The V gene lost 0 bases and the J gene lost 3 bases, with 9 bases spanning the gap. The CDR3 loop is CASSLDGLDTGELFF. CDR3 bases: TGCGCCAGCAGCTTGGACGGTCTGGACACCGGGGAGCTGTTTTTT.

The chain couples TRBV7-3 to TRBJ2-5, with 13 positions matching TRBD2. Germline V CDR1 and CDR2: SGHTA, FQGTGA. The CDR3 spans 20 residues. With 2 bases clipped from V and 0 bases from J, the junction kept 12 bases outside the gene matches. The CDR3, as DNA: TGTGCCAGCAGCTTACCAGGACTAGCGGGGGCCATCCCCTACCAAGAGACCCAGTACTTC. It is translated as CASSLPGLAGAIPYQETQYF.

The rearrangement uses TRBV5-1 and TRBJ1-2; TRBD1 agrees at 8 bases. Germline loops: CDR1 SGHRS, CDR2 YFSETQ. V gave up 4 bases and J gave up 7 bases; unmatched junction bases: 6. This CDR3 is built from 13 residues. This CDR3 reads CASSLGTGRGYTF. CDR3 nucleotide sequence: TGCGCCAGCAGCCTTGGGACAGGCCGTGGCTACACCTTC.